Given below is one T cell receptor beta chain in context. Antigen: not known. This sample was taken from a study of cytomegalovirus exposure and HLA in healthy donors. General study findings and limits: In a later analysis, the majority of CMV-associated beta chains seemingly showed HLA restriction. Earlier analysis looked at TCR beta V segments, and most were productive about 90% or about 30% of the time.

This CDR3 region has 17 residues. The V segment lost 2 bases and the J segment 5 bases; nucleotides outside the gene matches: 10. Germline loops: CDR1 SEHNR, CDR2 FQNEAQ (reference sequence). This PCR relied on a set of 60 Vbeta primers and 13 Jbeta primers. Sequenced by immunoSEQ multiplex PCR; TCRdb stores in-frame clones only, minus some. The sample comprises roughly 180,000 clones, 75% to 80% of which are singletons, and approximately 6% rests with the top ten. The sequence was collected from a woman younger than 45 in good health and CMV-seropositive. V is TRBV7-9 and J is TRBJ2-1, with TRBD1 matching 9 bases. Input material: PBMCs. CDR3 protein: CASSLHRGLWEDNEQFF. The DNA of the CDR3 is TGTGCCAGCAGCTTACACAGGGGGCTTTGGGAGGACAATGAGCAGTTCTTC.